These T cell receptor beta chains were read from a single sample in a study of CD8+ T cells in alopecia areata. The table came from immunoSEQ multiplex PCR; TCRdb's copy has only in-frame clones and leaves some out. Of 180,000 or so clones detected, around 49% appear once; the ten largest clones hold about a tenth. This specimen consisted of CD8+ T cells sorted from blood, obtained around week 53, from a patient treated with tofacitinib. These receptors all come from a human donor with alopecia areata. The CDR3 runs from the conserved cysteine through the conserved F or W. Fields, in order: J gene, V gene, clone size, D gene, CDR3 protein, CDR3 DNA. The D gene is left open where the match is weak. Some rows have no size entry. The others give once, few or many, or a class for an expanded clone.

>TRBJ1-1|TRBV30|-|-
CAWTLMGTEAFF
TGTGCCTGGACCCTTATGGGGACTGAAGCTTTCTTT
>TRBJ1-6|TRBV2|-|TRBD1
CASSFGTGGESPLHF
TGTGCCAGCAGTTTCGGGACAGGGGGCGAGTCACCCCTCCACTTT
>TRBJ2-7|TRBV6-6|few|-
CASSPRRGGLDEQYF
TGTGCCAGCTCCCCCCGGCGAGGGGGGCTAGACGAGCAGTACTTC
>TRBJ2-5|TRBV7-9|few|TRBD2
CASSSPTSPQETQYF
TGTGCCAGCAGCTCTCCGACTAGCCCCCAAGAGACCCAGTACTTC
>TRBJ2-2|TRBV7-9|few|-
CASGGTGELFF
TGTGCCAGCGGGGGGACCGGGGAGCTGTTTTTT
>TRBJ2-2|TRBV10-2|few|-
CASLEGTGELFF
TGCGCCAGCCTTGAGGGCACCGGGGAGCTGTTTTTT
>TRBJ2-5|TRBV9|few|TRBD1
CASSVSRTGDETQYF
TGTGCCAGCAGTGTCTCTCGGACAGGGGATGAGACCCAGTACTTC
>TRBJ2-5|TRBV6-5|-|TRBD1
CASRDRILETQYF
TGTGCCAGCCGGGACAGGATTTTAGAGACCCAGTACTTC
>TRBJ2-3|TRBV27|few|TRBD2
CASSLSAGLAGGRSDTQYF
TGTGCCAGCAGTTTATCGGCGGGACTAGCGGGGGGGCGTTCAGATACGCAGTATTTT
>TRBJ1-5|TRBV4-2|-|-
CASSQGEGLAQHF
TGTGCCAGCAGCCAAGGCGAAGGTTTGGCCCAGCATTTT
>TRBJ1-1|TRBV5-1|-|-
CASSLAPGRRTEAFF
TGCGCCAGCAGCTTGGCCCCTGGGCGGCGGACTGAAGCTTTCTTT
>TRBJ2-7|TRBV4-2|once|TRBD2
CASSQGTSGESYEQYF
TGTGCCAGCAGCCAAGGGACTAGCGGGGAGTCCTACGAGCAGTACTTC
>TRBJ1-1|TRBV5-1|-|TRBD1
CASSLDRGTEAFF
TGCGCCAGCAGCTTGGACAGGGGCACTGAAGCTTTCTTT
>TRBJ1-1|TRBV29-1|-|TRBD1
CSVDTGQGSMNTEAFF
TGCAGCGTTGATACGGGACAGGGTTCCATGAACACTGAAGCTTTCTTT